The 14 T cell receptor beta chains in this list originate from one sample, sequenced in a study of cytotoxic CD8 clonotypes in ibrutinib-treated CLL. The data were produced by immunoSEQ multiplex PCR, yet TCRdb's version contains in-frame clones alone and is incomplete. This sample yields about 140,000 clones, of which around 93% are seen a single time; about 10% belongs to the top ten. The sample was PBMCs, taken after 12 months of ibrutinib treatment. All receptors derive from a human donor with chronic lymphocytic leukemia.

The rearrangement joins TRBV7-3 to TRBJ1-1; TRBD1 is a possible D gene (5 bases). Germline CDR1 is SGHTA and CDR2 is FQGTGA. Trimming cost V 5 bases and J 4 bases, with 14 bases left between them. CDR3 length equals 14 residues. CDR3 region: CASSPTEGRTEAFF. In DNA form, the CDR3 reads TGTGCCAGCAGCCCTACGGAGGGACGCACTGAAGCTTTCTTT.

The V call is TRBV7-6, the J call TRBJ2-7, with D unclear. CDR3 length: 13 amino acids. Germline assignment: CDR1 SGHVS and CDR2 FNYEAQ. V dropped 0 bases and J dropped 6 bases, with 9 bases sitting between them. CDR3 in amino acids: CASSLATVGEQYF. The CDR3 nucleotides read TGTGCCAGCAGCTTAGCCACCGTTGGCGAGCAGTACTTC. Full variable domain (outside the CDR3, taken from reference TRBV7-6 and TRBJ2-7): GAGVSQSPRYKVTKRGQDVALRCDPISGHVSLYWYRQALGQGPEFLTYFNYEAQQDKSGLPNDRFSAERPEGSISTLTIQRTEQRDSAMYRCASSLATVGEQYFGPGTRLTVT.

This sequence joins TRBV27 and TRBJ2-7; 8 bases line up with TRBD2. The ends lost 2 bases at V and 6 bases at J; junction bases unmatched: 6. This CDR3 is built from 14 residues. CDR1 MNHEY and CDR2 SMNVEV come from the germline V gene (reference sequence). In DNA, the CDR3 is TGTGCCAGCAGTTTAGACGGGAGGGGCTTCGAGCAGTACTTC. Its translation is CASSLDGRGFEQYF.

This clone was observed once. The chain recombines TRBV5-1 with TRBJ2-7; D perhaps matches TRBD2 (6 bases). The CDR3 contains 15 residues. Germline CDR1 is SGHRS and CDR2 is YFSETQ. Trimming took off 4 bases at V and 2 bases at J, with 16 bases between the two ends. The CDR3 here is CASSPTLAETYEQYF. The CDR3 DNA reads as TGCGCCAGCAGCCCGACCTTAGCGGAGACCTACGAGCAGTACTTC.

The rearrangement uses TRBV7-9 and TRBJ2-5; TRBD2 matches at 8 bases. The CDR3 length is 14 residues. Germline CDR1 SEHNR, CDR2 FQNEAQ (reference sequence). The ends lost 3 bases at V and 7 bases at J; junction bases unmatched: 7. DNA of the CDR3: TGTGCCAGCAGCTTGCCAGGGACTAGAAGGACCCAGTACTTC. Translating it yields CASSLPGTRRTQYF.

The chain uses TRBV18 and TRBJ1-1; tentative D call: TRBD1 (5 bases). Germline values: CDR1 KGHSH, CDR2 LQKENI. The CDR3 loop spans 15 amino acids. V was shortened by 0 bases and J by 1 base, with 9 bases between the two germline ends. Here the CDR3 reads CASSPPGTENTEAFF. The CDR3 region has the DNA TGTGCCAGCTCACCACCCGGGACGGAGAACACTGAAGCTTTCTTT.

The rearrangement joins TRBV9 to TRBJ2-7; 8 bases agree with TRBD2. This CDR3 has 15 amino acids. Losses at the gene ends were 0 bases for V and 2 bases for J; bases not matched to a gene: 4. Per germline, CDR1 SGDLS and CDR2 YYNGEE. CDR3 region: CASSVGGRLPYEQYF. The DNA for the CDR3 is TGTGCCAGCAGCGTAGGCGGGAGGTTGCCCTACGAGCAGTACTTC.

The chain carries TRBV14 and TRBJ2-1; D unclear. The CDR3 spans 14 residues. Germline V gives CDR1 SGHDN, CDR2 FVKESK. The ends were cut back, 4 bases at V and 3 bases at J, with 10 bases in the middle. The CDR3 loop reads CASSLSMGYNEQFF. DNA for the CDR3: TGTGCCAGCAGCCTCTCCATGGGCTACAATGAGCAGTTCTTC.

The chain carries TRBV2 and TRBJ2-2; 13 bases align to TRBD2. From germline, CDR1 is SNHLY and CDR2 FYNNEI. This CDR3 spans 17 amino acids. Losses at the gene ends were 4 bases for V and 3 bases for J; bases not matched to a gene: 5. CDR3 bases: TGTGCCAGCAGTGTGGGACTAGCGGGAATGGACACCGGGGAGCTGTTTTTT. The encoded protein is CASSVGLAGMDTGELFF.

This clone has a single count. V and J are TRBV7-2 and TRBJ2-7, with D hard to call. The germline V gene encodes CDR1 SGHTA and CDR2 FQGNSA. The length of the CDR3 is 15 residues. Trimming pared 1 base from V and 0 bases from J, leaving 10 bases between. The CDR3 is CASSLDYADSYEQYF. As DNA, the CDR3 is TGTGCCAGCAGCTTAGACTACGCTGACTCCTACGAGCAGTACTTC.

V usage is TRBV25-1 and J usage is TRBJ2-3, with D possibly being TRBD1 or TRBD2 (6 bases each). Germline V lookup: CDR1 MGHDK, CDR2 SYGVNS. CDR3 size: 15 residues. The V end was cut by 2 bases, the J end by 3 bases, with 12 bases between. The CDR3 sequence is CASSELGGETDTQYF. As DNA, the CDR3 is TGTGCCAGCAGTGAACTCGGGGGCGAAACAGATACGCAGTATTTT.

This clone was picked up a small number of times. The V and J genes are TRBV6-5 and TRBJ2-2, with TRBD2 identical over 9 bases. Losses at the gene ends were 6 bases for V and 2 bases for J; bases not matched to a gene: 4. CDR1 and CDR2 (germline): MNHEY, SVGAGI. The CDR3 contains 15 residues. CDR3 in amino acids: CASRASGTNTGELFF. CDR3 bases: TGTGCCAGCAGGGCTAGCGGGACCAACACCGGGGAGCTGTTTTTT.

V usage is TRBV10-3 and J usage is TRBJ2-5; D is uncertain. This CDR3 is built from 14 residues. Trimming removed 7 bases from V and 2 bases from J, with 14 bases in between. Germline V lookup: CDR1 ENHRY, CDR2 SYGVKD. CDR3 sequence reads: CAITPGSTQETQYF. The CDR3 DNA follows: TGTGCCATCACCCCCGGGTCGACTCAAGAGACCCAGTACTTC.

A single count supports this clone. This chain uses TRBV28 with TRBJ2-1; D is unresolved. V was shortened by 6 bases and J by 7 bases, with 10 bases between the two germline ends. The CDR3 loop spans 12 amino acids. Germline assignment: CDR1 MDHEN and CDR2 SYDVKM. CDR3 protein: CASSSSENEQFF. The CDR3 DNA sequence: TGTGCCAGCAGCTCCAGCGAGAATGAGCAGTTCTTC.